What follows are 8 T cell receptor beta chains derived from one specimen sequenced in a study of cytomegalovirus exposure and HLA in healthy donors (dated by TCRdb to the late 2010s). Libraries were built with the immunoSEQ multiplex PCR assay. The multiplex PCR relied on a mix of 60 forward primers for TCR Vbeta segments and 13 reverse primers for TCR Jbeta segments. Held by TCRdb, this immuneACCESS table contains in-frame sequences only and omits some clones. Under half of the omission traces to an unresolved V gene where checked; the cause of the rest is unknown. The sample table records 150,000 to 200,000 clones; roughly 87% of these occur just once. The ten largest clones capture 0.2% to 0.3% of the sample. Sequencing used PBMCs. These receptors were taken from a girl in the first two years of life in good health and CMV-seronegative.

V and J are TRBV18 and TRBJ2-7; D is undetermined. Trimming removed 0 bases at V and 0 bases at J, with 12 bases between. This CDR3 has 16 residues. The V gene's germline CDR1 is KGHSH and CDR2 LQKENI. CDR3 residues: CASSPPFRRGSYEQYF. The CDR3 DNA follows: TGTGCCAGCTCACCACCTTTCCGACGCGGCTCCTACGAGCAGTACTTC.

The V and J genes are TRBV6-1 and TRBJ2-7; 10 bases align to TRBD2. CDR1 and CDR2 from the germline V gene are MNHNS and SASEGT. V gave up 9 bases and J gave up 0 bases; unmatched junction bases: 5. This CDR3 spans 14 amino acids. CDR3 DNA: TGTGCCAGTAGCGGGGGGATTCGCTCCTACGAGCAGTACTTC. Amino acid sequence: CASSGGIRSYEQYF.

The J gene is TRBJ1-2, the V gene TRBV7-8; D may be TRBD1 (5 bases). V lost 1 base and J lost 8, with 17 bases in between. The germline V gene encodes CDR1 SGHVS and CDR2 FQNEAQ. The CDR3 runs to 15 residues. CDR3 bases: TGTGCCAGCAGCTTAGGAGTGGGTGCGGGGCAAGGCTACACCTTC. It specifies CASSLGVGAGQGYTF.

Here the CDR3 DNA reads TGTGCCAGCAGTGACTCGGGCGAGCACACAGATACGCAGTATTTT. This gives the protein CASSDSGEHTDTQYF. The V call is TRBV6-4, the J call TRBJ2-3; no firm D call. CDR3 length: 15 amino acids. CDR1 and CDR2 (germline): MRHNA, SNTAGT. Trimming cost V 0 bases and J 2 bases, with 9 bases left between them.

The chain links TRBV6-4 to TRBJ1-3; D unresolved. CDR3 size: 17 residues. V was clipped by 0 bases and J by 3 bases, with 15 bases between them. Germline loops: CDR1 MRHNA, CDR2 SNTAGT. DNA for the CDR3: TGTGCCAGCAGTGACTCGGGCGGGCTCAGGTTTGGAAACACCATATATTTT. Protein product: CASSDSGGLRFGNTIYF.

CDR3 nucleotides: TGTGCCAGCAGTGAAGGGGGCAACACTGAAGCTTTCTTT. Translated: CASSEGGNTEAFF. The rearrangement links TRBV2 to TRBJ1-1, with TRBD1 as a possible D gene (5 bases). The germline gives CDR1 SNHLY, CDR2 FYNNEI. V lost 1 base and J lost 2, with 5 bases in between. The CDR3 runs 13 residues.

V and J are TRBV6-6 and TRBJ2-7, with 8 bases matching TRBD1. CDR3 length equals 14 residues. V lost 6 bases, J lost 6 bases, and 10 bases stayed unmatched. Looked up from germline, CDR1 is MNHNY and CDR2 is SVGAGI (reference sequence). Here the CDR3 DNA reads TGTGCCAGCAGGCAAAGACAGGGGTCTTCCGAGCAGTACTTC. Protein product: CASRQRQGSSEQYF.

This chain links TRBV2 with TRBJ1-1, with D possibly being TRBD1 (6 bases). From germline, CDR1 is SNHLY and CDR2 FYNNEI. V gave up 4 bases and J gave up 4 bases, with 13 bases separating them. The CDR3 extends over 14 amino acids. The CDR3 protein is CASSVNRESTEAFF. The CDR3, as DNA: TGTGCCAGCAGTGTTAACAGGGAGTCCACTGAAGCTTTCTTT.